This T cell receptor (beta chain) emerged from a study of blood T cells in healthy people across ages. Whole-study findings and limits: What prevented conclusive comparison of naive and antigen-experienced cells was that PBMCs were unsorted. The study found TCR beta diversity correlated strongly with naive T cell percentage.

This clonotype has more than one count but fewer than ten. Its specificity is not known. Primers used in a second PCR of about 7 to 12 cycles were a sample-barcoded 5' primer and a J-beta primer mix. Researchers report that a template-switch adaptor with 12 random nucleotides tagged each cDNA molecule. Using its own MiXCR run on the 5' RACE reads, TCRdb lists one record per CDR3 protein. This table has 1.5 million to 1.9 million distinct CDR3 sequences, less than 45% appearing once. The CDR3 is made up of 16 amino acids. The V gene lost 1 base and the J gene lost 4 bases, with 14 bases spanning the gap. The germline V gene has CDR1 LGHNA and CDR2 YSLEER.

The chain employs TRBV4-3 and TRBJ2-1; maybe TRBD2 (6 bases). The clonotype comes from a woman aged 18-30 years in good health. Sequences were obtained from blood. The CDR3 bases are TGCGCCAGCAGCCAAGTTGCAATAGCGGCTTACAATGAGCAGTTCTTC. Its protein product is CASSQVAIAAYNEQFF.